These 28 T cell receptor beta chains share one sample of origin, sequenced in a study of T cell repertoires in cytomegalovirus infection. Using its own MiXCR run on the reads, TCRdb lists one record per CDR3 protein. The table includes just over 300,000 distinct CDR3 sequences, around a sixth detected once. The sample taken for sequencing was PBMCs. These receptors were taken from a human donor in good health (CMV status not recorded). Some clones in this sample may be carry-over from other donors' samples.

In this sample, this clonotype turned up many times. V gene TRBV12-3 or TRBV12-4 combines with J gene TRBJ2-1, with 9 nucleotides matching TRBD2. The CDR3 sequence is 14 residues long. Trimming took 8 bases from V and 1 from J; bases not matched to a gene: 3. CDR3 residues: CASLTSGSYNEQFF. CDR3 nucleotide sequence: TGTGCCAGCCTCACTAGCGGGTCCTACAATGAGCAGTTCTTC.

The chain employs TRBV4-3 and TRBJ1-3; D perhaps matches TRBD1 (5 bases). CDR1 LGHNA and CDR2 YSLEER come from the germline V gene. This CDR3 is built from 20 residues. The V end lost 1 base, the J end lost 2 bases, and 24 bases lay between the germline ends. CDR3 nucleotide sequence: TGCGCCAGCAGCCAAGTCGCGGAAGGTTGGGGCTTCAACGCTGGAAACACCATATATTTT. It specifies CASSQVAEGWGFNAGNTIYF.

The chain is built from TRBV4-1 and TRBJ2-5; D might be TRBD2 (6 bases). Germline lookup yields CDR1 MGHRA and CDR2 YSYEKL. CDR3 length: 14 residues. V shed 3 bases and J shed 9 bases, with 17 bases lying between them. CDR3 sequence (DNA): TGCGCCAGCAGCCAGATAGTAGCGGCGAGCTCCCAGTACTTC. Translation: CASSQIVAASSQYF.

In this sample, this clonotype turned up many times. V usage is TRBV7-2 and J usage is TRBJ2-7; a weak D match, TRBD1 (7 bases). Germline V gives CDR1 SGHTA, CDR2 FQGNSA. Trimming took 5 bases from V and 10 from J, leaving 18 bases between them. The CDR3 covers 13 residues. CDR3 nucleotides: TGTGCCAGCAGCGGTTGGAGGGGGCGCGAACAGTACTTC. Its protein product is CASSGWRGREQYF.

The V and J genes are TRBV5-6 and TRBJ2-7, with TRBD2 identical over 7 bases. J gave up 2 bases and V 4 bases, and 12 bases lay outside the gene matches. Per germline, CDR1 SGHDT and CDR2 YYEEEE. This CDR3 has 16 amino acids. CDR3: CASSRRGGPKTYEQYF. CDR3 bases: TGTGCCAGCAGCCGCCGGGGAGGGCCCAAGACCTACGAGCAGTACTTC.

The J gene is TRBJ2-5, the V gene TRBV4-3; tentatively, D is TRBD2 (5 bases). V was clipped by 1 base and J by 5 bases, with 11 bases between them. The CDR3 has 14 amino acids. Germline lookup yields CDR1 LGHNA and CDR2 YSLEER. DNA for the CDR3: TGCGCCAGCAGCCAAGGCGAGGGCTTGGAGACCCAGTACTTC. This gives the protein CASSQGEGLETQYF.

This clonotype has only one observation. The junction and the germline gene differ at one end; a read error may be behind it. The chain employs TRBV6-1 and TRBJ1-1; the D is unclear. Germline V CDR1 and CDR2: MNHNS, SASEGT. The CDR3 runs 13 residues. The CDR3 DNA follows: TGTGCCAGCAGTGAAGATATGAACACTGAAGCTTACTTT. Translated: CASSEDMNTEAYF.

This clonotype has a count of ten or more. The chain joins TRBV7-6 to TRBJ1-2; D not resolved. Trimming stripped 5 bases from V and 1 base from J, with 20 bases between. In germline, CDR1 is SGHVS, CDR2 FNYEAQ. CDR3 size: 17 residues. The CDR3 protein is CASSPTYNVSDNYGYTF. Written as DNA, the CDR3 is TGTGCCAGCAGCCCCACATATAACGTCAGCGATAACTATGGCTACACCTTC.

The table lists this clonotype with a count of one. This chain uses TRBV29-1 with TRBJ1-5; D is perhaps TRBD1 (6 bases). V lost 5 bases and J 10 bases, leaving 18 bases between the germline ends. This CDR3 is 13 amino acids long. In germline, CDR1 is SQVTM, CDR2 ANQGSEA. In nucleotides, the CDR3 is TGCAGCGTTACGGACCGGTGGGGACAACCCCAGCATTTT. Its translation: CSVTDRWGQPQHF.

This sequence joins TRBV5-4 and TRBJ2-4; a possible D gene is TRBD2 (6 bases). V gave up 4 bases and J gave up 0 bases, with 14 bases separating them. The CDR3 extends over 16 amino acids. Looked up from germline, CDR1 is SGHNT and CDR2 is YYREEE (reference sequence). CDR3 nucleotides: TGTGCCAGCAGCGGTAGCGGCGTCCTAGCCAAAAACATTCAGTACTTC. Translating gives CASSGSGVLAKNIQYF.

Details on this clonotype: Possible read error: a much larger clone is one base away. The chain's CDR3 is CASSQDDNGSPPHF. The CDR3 bases are TGCGCCAGCAGCCAAGACGACAATGGGTCACCCCCCCACTTT. This chain joins TRBV4-3 and TRBJ1-6; D is unresolved. This CDR3 has 14 amino acids. CDR1 is LGHNA and CDR2 is YSLEER in the germline V gene.

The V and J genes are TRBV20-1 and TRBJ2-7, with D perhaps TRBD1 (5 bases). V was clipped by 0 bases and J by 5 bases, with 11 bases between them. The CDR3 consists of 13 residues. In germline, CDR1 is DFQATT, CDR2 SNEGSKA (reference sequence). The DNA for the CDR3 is TGCAGTGCTAGAGACCCCGTGACAGACGAGCAGTACTTC. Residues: CSARDPVTDEQYF.

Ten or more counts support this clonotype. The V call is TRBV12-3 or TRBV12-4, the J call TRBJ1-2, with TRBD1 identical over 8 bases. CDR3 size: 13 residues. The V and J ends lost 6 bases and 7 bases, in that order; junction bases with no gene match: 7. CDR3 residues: CASSPLQGVGYTF. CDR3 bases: TGTGCCAGCAGCCCCCTACAGGGGGTTGGCTACACCTTC.

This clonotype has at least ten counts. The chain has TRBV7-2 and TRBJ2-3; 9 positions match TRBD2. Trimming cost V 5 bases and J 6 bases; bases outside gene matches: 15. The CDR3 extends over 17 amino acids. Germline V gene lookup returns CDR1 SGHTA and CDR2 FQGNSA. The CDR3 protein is CASSPNPGPAGGDTQYF. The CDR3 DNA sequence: TGTGCCAGCAGCCCAAACCCGGGCCCAGCGGGGGGTGATACGCAGTATTTT. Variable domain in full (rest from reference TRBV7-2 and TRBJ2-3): GAGVSQSPSNKVTEKGKDVELRCDPISGHTALYWYRQSLGQGLEFLIYFQGNSAPDKSGLPSDRFSAERTGGSVSTLTIQRTQQEDSAVYLCASSPNPGPAGGDTQYFGPGTRLTVL.

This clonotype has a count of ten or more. The CDR3 sequence: CASSLRTGTDTQYF. CDR3 sequence (DNA): TGTGCCAGCAGCTTACGGACAGGTACAGATACGCAGTATTTT. The gene calls are TRBV7-9 and TRBJ2-3; 7 bases are a match to TRBD1. From germline, CDR1 is SEHNR and CDR2 FQNEAQ (reference sequence). The CDR3 totals 14 residues. The V gene end was trimmed by 2 bases and the J gene end by 3 bases; junction bases not matched to a gene: 2.

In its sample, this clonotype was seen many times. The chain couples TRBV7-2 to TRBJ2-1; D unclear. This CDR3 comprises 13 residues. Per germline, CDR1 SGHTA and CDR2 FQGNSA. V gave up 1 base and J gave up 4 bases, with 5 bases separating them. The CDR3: CASSLVGYNEQFF. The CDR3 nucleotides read TGTGCCAGCAGCTTAGTTGGGTACAATGAGCAGTTCTTC.

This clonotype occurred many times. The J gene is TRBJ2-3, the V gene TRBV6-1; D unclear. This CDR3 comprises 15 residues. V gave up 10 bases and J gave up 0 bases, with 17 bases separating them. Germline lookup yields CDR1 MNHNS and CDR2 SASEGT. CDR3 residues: CANGGSHLSTDTQYF. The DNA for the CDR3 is TGTGCCAACGGCGGCTCCCACCTGAGCACAGATACGCAGTATTTT.

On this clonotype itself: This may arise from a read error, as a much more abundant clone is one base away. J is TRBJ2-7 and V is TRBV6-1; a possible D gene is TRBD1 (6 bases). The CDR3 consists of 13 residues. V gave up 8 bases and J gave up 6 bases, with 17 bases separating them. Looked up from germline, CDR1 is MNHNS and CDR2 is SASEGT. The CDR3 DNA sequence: TGTGCCAGCGATGTGGAACAGGGCGGCGAGCAGTACTTC. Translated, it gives CASDVEQGGEQYF.

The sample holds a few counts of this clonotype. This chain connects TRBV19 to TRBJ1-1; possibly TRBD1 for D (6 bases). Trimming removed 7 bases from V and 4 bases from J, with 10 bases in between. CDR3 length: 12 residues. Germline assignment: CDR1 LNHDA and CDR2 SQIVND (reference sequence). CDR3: CASNQGLTEAFF. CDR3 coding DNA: TGTGCCAGTAATCAGGGGCTCACTGAAGCTTTCTTT. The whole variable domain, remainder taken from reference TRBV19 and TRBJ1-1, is DGGITQSPKYLFRKEGQNVTLSCEQNLNHDAMYWYRQDPGQGLRLIYYSQIVNDFQKGDIAEGYSVSREKKESFPLTVTSAQKNPTAFYLCASNQGLTEAFFGQGTRLTVV.

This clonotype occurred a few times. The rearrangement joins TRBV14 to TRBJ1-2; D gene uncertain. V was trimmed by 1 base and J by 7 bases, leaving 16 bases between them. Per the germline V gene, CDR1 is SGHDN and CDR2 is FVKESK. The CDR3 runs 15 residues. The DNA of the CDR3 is TGTGCCAGCAGCCAAGTCGGTCCGGAGGGTCGTGGCTACACCTTC. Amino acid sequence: CASSQVGPEGRGYTF.

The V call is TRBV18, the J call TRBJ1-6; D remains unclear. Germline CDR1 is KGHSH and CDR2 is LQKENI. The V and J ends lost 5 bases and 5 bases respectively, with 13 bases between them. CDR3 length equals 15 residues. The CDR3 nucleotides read TGTGCCAGCTCAGAGATCTTCGGGGATAATTCACCCCTCCACTTT. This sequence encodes CASSEIFGDNSPLHF.

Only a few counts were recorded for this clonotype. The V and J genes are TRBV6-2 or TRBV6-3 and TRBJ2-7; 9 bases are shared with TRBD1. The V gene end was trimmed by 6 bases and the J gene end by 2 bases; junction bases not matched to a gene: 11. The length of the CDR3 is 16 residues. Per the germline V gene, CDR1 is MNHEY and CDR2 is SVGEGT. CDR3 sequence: CASSRTGTGITYEQYF. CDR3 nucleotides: TGTGCCAGCAGCCGAACCGGGACAGGGATTACCTACGAGCAGTACTTC.

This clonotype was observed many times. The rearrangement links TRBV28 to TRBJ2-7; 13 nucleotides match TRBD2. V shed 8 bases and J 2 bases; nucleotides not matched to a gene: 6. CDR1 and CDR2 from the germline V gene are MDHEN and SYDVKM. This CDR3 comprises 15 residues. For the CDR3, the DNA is TGTGCCAGCCGGACTAGCGGGGGAGCTACCTACGAGCAGTACTTC. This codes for CASRTSGGATYEQYF.

The CDR3 nucleotides are TGCGCCAGCGAAAGCCTGGGACAGGGCGACACTGAAGCTTTCTTT. Translating it yields CASESLGQGDTEAFF. The chain couples TRBV5-1 to TRBJ1-1; the match to TRBD1 covers 9 bases. Germline V gene lookup returns CDR1 SGHRS and CDR2 YFSETQ. This CDR3 is 15 amino acids long. The junction had 10 bases not matched to a gene; V was cut back by 7 bases and J by 3 bases.

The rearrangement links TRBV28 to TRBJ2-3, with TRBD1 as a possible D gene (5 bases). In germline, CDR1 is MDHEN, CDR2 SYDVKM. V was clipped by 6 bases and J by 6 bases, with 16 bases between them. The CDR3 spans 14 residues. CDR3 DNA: TGTGCCAGCAGCTCATTCGGGTCAGGGGATACGCAGTATTTT. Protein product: CASSSFGSGDTQYF.

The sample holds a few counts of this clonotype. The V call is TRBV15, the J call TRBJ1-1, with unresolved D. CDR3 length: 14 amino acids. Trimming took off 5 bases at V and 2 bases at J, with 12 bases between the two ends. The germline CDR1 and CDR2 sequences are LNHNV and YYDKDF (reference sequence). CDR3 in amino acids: CATSVNYFNTEAFF. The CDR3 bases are TGTGCCACCAGCGTAAATTACTTTAACACTGAAGCTTTCTTT.

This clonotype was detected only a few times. The CDR3 DNA reads TGTGCCAGCAGCTTAGAAATGGGACGGGGCACAGATACGCAGTATTTT. Amino acid sequence: CASSLEMGRGTDTQYF. V is TRBV7-6 and J is TRBJ2-3; D may be TRBD1 or TRBD2 (5 bases each). With 1 base removed from V and 1 base from J, the gap between germline ends came to 12 bases. The germline CDR1 and CDR2 sequences are SGHVS and FNYEAQ. This CDR3 is 16 amino acids long.

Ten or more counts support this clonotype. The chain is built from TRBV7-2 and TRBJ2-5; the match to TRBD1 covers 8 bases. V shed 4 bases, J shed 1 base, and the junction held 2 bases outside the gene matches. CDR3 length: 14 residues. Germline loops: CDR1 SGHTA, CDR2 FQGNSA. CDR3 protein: CASSSDRGQETQYF. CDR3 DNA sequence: TGTGCCAGCAGCTCAGACAGGGGCCAAGAGACCCAGTACTTC.